This T cell receptor (beta chain) was documented in a study of T-cell memory formation after mild COVID-19. Study results and limitations: In second-wave clones peaking day 37, SARS-CoV-2 specificity remained unconfirmed. The study detected some responding clones in pre-infection memory, suggesting cross-reactive memory joined.

TCRdb re-called the 5' RACE reads through MiXCR, storing one row per CDR3 protein. The sample shows around 410,000 distinct CDR3 sequences, more than 20% of them seen only once. This clonotype was detected only once. Its specificity is unknown. This CDR3 region has 15 residues. Trimming at V came to 4 bases and at J to 4 bases, leaving 7 bases not matched to a gene. Germline loops: CDR1 SGHRS, CDR2 YFSETQ. This clonotype originated in an adult woman who had mild COVID-19 (a few samples of this study predate the infection). Cell type and time point are not known. The chain recombines TRBV5-1 with TRBJ1-2; 10 bases agree with TRBD1. The sequencing sample was made of PBMCs or a T cell subset sorted from them (not recorded which). The CDR3 loop is CASSESGTGAYGYTF. The CDR3 coding sequence is TGCGCCAGCAGCGAGTCCGGGACAGGGGCCTATGGCTACACCTTC.